This TCR beta chain was found in a study of OX40 agonist ivuxolimab in advanced cancers. Germline lookup yields CDR1 SGHDT and CDR2 YYEEEE. The CDR3 covers 16 residues. V lost 2 bases and J lost 2, with 14 bases in between. The data were produced by immunoSEQ multiplex PCR, yet TCRdb's version contains in-frame clones alone and is incomplete. The sample holds 50,000 to 65,000 clones, under 95% seen once. This chain connects TRBV5-6 to TRBJ1-3, with D possibly being TRBD1 (6 bases). The sequence was collected from an adult with an advanced solid tumor such as melanoma, head and neck, liver or kidney cancer. Specimen: CD4+ or CD8+ T cells sorted from blood, collected in a trial of the OX40 agonist ivuxolimab. This CDR3 is CASSFGQSVAGNTIYF. In DNA form, the CDR3 reads TGTGCCAGCAGCTTTGGACAGTCGGTCGCTGGAAACACCATATATTTT.